The rows below give T cell receptor beta chains drawn from one sample of a study of blood T cell repertoires in COVID-19. Generated by immunoSEQ multiplex PCR, the TCRdb table keeps only in-frame clones and is missing some. The sample contains approximately 74,000 clones, around nine tenths of which appear only once. Sequencing was carried out using peripheral blood. These receptors were collected from a woman aged 80 or older with active or convalescent COVID-19. The CDR3 runs from the conserved cysteine through the conserved F or W. Fields, in order: D gene, J gene, V gene, CDR3 DNA, CDR3 protein. A D gene is named only where the DNA matches it firmly.

d_gene: .; j_gene: TRBJ1-2; v_gene: TRBV6-5; CDR3nt: TGTGCCAGCAGGGACTGGGGGGGCTTGGGCTATGGCTACACCTTC; CDR3aa: CASRDWGGLGYGYTF
d_gene: TRBD2; j_gene: TRBJ2-7; v_gene: TRBV5-1; CDR3nt: TGCGCCAGCAGCGCTACTAGCGGGGGGGCCCCCGAGCAGTACTTC; CDR3aa: CASSATSGGAPEQYF